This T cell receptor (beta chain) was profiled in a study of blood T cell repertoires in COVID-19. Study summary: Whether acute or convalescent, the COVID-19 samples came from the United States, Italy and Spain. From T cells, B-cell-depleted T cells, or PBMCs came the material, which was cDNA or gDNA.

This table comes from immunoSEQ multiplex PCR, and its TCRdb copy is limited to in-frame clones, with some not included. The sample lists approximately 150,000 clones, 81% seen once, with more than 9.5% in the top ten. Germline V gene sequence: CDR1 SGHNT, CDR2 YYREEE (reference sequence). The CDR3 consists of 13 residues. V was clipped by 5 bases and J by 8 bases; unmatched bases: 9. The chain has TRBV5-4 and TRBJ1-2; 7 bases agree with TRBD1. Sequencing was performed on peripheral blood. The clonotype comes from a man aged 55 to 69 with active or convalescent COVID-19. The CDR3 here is CASRTDREEGYTF. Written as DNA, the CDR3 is TGTGCCAGCAGGACTGACAGGGAAGAAGGCTACACCTTC.